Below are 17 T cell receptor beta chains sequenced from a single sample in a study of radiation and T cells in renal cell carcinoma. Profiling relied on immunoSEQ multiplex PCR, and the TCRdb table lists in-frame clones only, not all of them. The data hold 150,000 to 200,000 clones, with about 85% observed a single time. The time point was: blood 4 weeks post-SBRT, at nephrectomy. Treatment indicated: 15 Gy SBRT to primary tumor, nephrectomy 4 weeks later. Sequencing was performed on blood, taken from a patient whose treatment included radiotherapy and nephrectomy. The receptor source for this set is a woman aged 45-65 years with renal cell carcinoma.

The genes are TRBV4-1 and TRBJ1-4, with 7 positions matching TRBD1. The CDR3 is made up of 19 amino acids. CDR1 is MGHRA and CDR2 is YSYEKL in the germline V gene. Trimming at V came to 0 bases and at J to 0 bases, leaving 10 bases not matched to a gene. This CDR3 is CASSQDLADRTATNEKLFF. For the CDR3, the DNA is TGCGCCAGCAGCCAAGATCTGGCGGACAGGACTGCAACTAATGAAAAACTGTTTTTT.

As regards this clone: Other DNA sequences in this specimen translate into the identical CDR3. CDR3 DNA sequence: TGTGCCAGCAGTTACCTCGGGAACACTGAAGCTTTCTTT. Amino acids: CASSYLGNTEAFF. The chain uses TRBV6-5 and TRBJ1-1; D not resolved. Germline CDR1 and CDR2: MNHEY and SVGAGI. The CDR3 is made up of 13 amino acids. V dropped 2 bases and J dropped 1 base, with 5 bases sitting between them.

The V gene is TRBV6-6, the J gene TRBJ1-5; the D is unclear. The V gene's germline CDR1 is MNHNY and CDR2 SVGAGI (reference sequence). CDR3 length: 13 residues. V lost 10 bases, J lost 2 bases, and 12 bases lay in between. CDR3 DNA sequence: TGTGCCACCATAAACGGGGGCAATCAGCCCCAGCATTTT. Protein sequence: CATINGGNQPQHF.

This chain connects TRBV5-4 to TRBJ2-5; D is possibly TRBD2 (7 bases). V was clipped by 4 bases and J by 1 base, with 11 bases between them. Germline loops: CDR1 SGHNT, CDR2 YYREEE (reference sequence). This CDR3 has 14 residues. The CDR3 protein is CASSLAGAQETQYF. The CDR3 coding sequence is TGTGCCAGCAGCCTGGCGGGGGCCCAAGAGACCCAGTACTTC.

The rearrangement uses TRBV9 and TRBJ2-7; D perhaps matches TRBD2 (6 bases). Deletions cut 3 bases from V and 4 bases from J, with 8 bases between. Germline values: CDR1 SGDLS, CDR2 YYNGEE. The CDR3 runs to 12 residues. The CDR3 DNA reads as TGTGCCAGCAGCGGGAGCGGGTACGAGCAGTACTTC. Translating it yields CASSGSGYEQYF.

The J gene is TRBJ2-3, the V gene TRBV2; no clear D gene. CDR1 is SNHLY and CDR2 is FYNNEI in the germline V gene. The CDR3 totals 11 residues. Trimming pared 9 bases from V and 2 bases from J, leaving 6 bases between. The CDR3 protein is CASSLTDTQYF. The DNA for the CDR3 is TGTGCCAGTTCCCTCACAGATACGCAGTATTTT.

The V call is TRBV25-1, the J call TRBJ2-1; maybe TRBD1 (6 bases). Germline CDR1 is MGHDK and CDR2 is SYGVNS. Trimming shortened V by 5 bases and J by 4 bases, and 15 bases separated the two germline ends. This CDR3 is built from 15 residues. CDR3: CASSPQGLVYNEQFF. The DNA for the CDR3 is TGTGCCAGCAGTCCCCAGGGGCTTGTGTACAATGAGCAGTTCTTC.

CDR3 amino acids: CASSQGQFRLLSSYNEQFF. CDR3 in DNA: TGCGCCAGCAGCCAAGGACAGTTTAGATTATTGAGTTCCTACAATGAGCAGTTCTTC. The V and J genes are TRBV4-3 and TRBJ2-1; tentative D call: TRBD1 (5 bases). The germline gives CDR1 LGHNA, CDR2 YSLEER. The CDR3 consists of 19 residues. The V gene lost 1 base and the J gene lost 1 base, with 20 bases spanning the gap.

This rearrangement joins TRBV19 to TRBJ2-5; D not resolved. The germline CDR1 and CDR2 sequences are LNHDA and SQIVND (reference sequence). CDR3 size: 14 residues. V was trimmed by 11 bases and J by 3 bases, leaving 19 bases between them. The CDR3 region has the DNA TGTGCCTCCTATACGAAGACCGGCGAAGAGACCCAGTACTTC. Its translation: CASYTKTGEETQYF.

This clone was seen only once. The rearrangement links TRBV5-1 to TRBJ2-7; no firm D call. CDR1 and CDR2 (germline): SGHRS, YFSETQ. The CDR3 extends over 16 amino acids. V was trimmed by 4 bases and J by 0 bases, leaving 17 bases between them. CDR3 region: CASSPGRTRSSYEQYF. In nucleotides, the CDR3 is TGCGCCAGCAGCCCCGGTAGGACGAGGAGCTCCTACGAGCAGTACTTC.

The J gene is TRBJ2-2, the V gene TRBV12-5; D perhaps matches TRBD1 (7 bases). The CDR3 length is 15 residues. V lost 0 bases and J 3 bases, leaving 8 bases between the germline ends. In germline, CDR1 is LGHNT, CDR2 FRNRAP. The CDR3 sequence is CASGLVRGDTGELFF. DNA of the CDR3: TGTGCTAGTGGTTTGGTCAGGGGGGACACCGGGGAGCTGTTTTTT.

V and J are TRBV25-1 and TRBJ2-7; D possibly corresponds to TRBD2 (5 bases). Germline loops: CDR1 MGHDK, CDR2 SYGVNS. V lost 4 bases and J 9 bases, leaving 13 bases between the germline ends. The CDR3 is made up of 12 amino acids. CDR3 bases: TGTGCCAGCAGTGTCGGTGAGGGCGTGCAGTACTTC. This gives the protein CASSVGEGVQYF.

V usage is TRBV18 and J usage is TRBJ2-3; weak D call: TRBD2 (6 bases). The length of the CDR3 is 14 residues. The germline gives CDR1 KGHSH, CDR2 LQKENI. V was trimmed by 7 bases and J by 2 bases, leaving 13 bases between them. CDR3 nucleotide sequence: TGTGCCAGCTGGGGAGGAGTTTCCACAGATACGCAGTATTTT. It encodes CASWGGVSTDTQYF. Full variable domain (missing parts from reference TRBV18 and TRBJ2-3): NAGVMQNPRHLVRRRGQEARLRCSPMKGHSHVYWYRQLPEEGLKFMVYLQKENIIDESGMPKERFSAEFPKEGPSILRIQQVVRGDSAAYFCASWGGVSTDTQYFGPGTRLTVL.

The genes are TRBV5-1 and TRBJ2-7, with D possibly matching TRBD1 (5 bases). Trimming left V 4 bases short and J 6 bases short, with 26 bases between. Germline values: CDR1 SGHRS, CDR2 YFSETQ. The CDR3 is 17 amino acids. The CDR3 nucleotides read TGCGCCAGCAGCCCCTCTCCAGGGTACGGCTCCCCTCTCGAGCAGTACTTC. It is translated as CASSPSPGYGSPLEQYF.

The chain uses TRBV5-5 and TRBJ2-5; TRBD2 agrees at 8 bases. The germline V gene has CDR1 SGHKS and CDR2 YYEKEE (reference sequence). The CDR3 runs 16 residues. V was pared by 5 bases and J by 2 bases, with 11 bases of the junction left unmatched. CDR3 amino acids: CASRLTWTSLQETQYF. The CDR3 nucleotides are TGTGCCAGCAGGCTAACCTGGACTAGCTTGCAAGAGACCCAGTACTTC.

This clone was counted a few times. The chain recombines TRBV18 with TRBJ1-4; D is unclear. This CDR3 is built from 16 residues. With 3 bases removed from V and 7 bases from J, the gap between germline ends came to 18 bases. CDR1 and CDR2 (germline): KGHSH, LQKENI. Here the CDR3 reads CASSPESALRGEKLFF. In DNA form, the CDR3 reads TGTGCCAGCTCACCCGAAAGCGCGCTTCGAGGTGAAAAACTGTTTTTT.

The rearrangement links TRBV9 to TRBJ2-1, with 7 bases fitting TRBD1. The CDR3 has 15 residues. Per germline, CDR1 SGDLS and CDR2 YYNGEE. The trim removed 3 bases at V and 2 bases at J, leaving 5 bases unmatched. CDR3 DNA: TGTGCCAGCAGCGCGCACAGGGGTGCCTACAATGAGCAGTTCTTC. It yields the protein CASSAHRGAYNEQFF.